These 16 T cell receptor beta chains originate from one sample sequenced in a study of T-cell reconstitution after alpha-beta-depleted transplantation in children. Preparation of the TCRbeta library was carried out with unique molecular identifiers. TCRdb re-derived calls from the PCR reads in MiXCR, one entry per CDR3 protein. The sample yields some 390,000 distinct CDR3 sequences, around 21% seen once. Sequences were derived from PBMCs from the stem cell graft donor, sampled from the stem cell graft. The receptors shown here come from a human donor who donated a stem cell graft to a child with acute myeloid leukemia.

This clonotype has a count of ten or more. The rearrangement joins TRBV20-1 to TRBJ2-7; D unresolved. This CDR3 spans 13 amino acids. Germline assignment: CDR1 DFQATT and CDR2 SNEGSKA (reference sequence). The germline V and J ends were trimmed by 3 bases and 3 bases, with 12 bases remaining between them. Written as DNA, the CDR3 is TGCAGTGCTAGGCCAGGATGGGGCTACGAGCAGTACTTC. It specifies CSARPGWGYEQYF.

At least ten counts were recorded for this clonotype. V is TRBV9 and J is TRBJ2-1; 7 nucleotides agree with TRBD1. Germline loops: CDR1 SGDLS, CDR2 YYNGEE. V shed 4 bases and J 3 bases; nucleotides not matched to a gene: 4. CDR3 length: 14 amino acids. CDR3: CASSPWDSYNEQFF. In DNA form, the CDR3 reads TGTGCCAGCAGCCCCTGGGACAGCTACAATGAGCAGTTCTTC. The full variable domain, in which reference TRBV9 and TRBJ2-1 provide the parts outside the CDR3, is DSGVTQTPKHLITATGQRVTLRCSPRSGDLSVYWYQQSLDQGLQFLIQYYNGEERAKGNILERFSAQQFPDLHSELNLSSLELGDSALYFCASSPWDSYNEQFFGPGTRLTVL.

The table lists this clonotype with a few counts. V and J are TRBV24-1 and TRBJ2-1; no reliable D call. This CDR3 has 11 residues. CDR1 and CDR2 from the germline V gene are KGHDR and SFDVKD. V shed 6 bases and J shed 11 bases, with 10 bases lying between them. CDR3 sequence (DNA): TGTGCCACCAGTTTCCGGTCCCAGCAGTTCTTC. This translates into CATSFRSQQFF.

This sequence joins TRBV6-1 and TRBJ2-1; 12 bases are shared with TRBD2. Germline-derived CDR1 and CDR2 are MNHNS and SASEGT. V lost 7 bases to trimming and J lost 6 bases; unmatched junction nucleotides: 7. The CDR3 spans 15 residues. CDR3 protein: CASIDPGLAGNEQFF. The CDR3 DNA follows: TGTGCCAGCATCGACCCGGGACTAGCGGGCAATGAGCAGTTCTTC.

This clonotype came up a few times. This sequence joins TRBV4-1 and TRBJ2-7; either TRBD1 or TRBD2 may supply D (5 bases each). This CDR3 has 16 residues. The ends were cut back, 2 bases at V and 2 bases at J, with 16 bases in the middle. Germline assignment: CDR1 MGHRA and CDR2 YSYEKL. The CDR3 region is CASSQRTGTRAYEQYF. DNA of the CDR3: TGCGCCAGCAGCCAACGTACCGGGACCCGTGCCTACGAGCAGTACTTC.

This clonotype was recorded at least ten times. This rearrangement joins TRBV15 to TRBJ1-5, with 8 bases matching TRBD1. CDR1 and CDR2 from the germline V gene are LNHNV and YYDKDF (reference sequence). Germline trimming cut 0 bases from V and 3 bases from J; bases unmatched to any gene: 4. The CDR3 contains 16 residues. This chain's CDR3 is CATSRDGQGYNQPQHF. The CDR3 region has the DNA TGTGCCACCAGCAGAGATGGACAGGGCTACAATCAGCCCCAGCATTTT.

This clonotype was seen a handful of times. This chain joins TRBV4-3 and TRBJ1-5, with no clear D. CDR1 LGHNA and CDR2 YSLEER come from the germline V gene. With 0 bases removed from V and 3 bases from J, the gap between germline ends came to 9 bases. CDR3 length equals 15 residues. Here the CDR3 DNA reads TGCGCCAGCAGCCAAGATCCCAGAGACAATCAGCCCCAGCATTTT. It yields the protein CASSQDPRDNQPQHF.

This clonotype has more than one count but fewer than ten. The CDR3 sequence is CASSWTGGSYEQYF. The DNA of the CDR3 is TGTGCCAGCAGCTGGACAGGGGGCTCCTACGAGCAGTACTTC. The J gene is TRBJ2-7, the V gene TRBV5-5, with 10 nucleotides matching TRBD1. The CDR3 length is 14 residues. Germline CDR1 is SGHKS and CDR2 is YYEKEE (reference sequence). The ends lost 3 bases at V and 0 bases at J; junction bases unmatched: 0. The whole variable domain, filled in from reference TRBV5-5 and TRBJ2-7, reads DAGVTQSPTHLIKTRGQQVTLRCSPISGHKSVSWYQQVLGQGPQFIFQYYEKEERGRGNFPDRFSARQFPNYSSELNVNALLLGDSALYLCASSWTGGSYEQYFGPGTRLTVT.

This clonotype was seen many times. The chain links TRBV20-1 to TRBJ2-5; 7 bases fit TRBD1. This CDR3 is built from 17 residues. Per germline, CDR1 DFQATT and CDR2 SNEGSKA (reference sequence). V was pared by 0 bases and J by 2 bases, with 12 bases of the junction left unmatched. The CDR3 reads CSARDLRRDSLQETQYF. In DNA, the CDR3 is TGCAGTGCTAGAGACCTTCGTAGGGACAGCTTACAAGAGACCCAGTACTTC.

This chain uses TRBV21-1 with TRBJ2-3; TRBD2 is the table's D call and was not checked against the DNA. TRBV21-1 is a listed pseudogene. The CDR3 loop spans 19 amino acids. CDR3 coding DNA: TGTGCCAGCAGCAGGGGACTAGCGGGAGAATCGGTCAGCACAGATACGCAGTATTTT. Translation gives CASSRGLAGESVSTDTQYF.

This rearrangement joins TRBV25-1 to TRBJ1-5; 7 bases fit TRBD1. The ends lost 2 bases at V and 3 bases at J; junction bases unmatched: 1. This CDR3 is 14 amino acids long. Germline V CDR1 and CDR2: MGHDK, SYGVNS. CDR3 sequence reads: CASSETGVNQPQHF. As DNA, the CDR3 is TGTGCCAGCAGTGAAACAGGGGTCAATCAGCCCCAGCATTTT. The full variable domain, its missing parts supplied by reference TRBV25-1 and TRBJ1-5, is EADIYQTPRYLVIGTGKKITLECSQTMGHDKMYWYQQDPGMELHLIHYSYGVNSTEKGDLSSESTVSRIRTEHFPLTLESARPSHTSQYLCASSETGVNQPQHFGDGTRLSIL.

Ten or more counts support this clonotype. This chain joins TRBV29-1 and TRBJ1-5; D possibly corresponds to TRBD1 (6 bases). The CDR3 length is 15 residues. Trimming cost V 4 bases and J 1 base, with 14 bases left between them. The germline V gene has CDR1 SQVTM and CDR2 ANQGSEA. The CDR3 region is CSVASAGVSNQPQHF. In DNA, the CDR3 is TGCAGCGTTGCATCGGCAGGGGTGAGCAATCAGCCCCAGCATTTT.

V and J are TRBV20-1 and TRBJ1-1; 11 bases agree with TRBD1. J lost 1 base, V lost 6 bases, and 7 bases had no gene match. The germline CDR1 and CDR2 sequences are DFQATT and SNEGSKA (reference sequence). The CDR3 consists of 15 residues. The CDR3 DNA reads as TGCAGTGCGGATGGACAGGGGGCGCCGAACACTGAAGCTTTCTTT. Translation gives CSADGQGAPNTEAFF.

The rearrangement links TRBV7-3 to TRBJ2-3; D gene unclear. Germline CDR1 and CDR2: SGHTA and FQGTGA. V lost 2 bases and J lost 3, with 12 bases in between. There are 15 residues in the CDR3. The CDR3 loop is CASSLLASPTDTQYF. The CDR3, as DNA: TGTGCCAGCAGCTTACTTGCTAGTCCGACAGATACGCAGTATTTT. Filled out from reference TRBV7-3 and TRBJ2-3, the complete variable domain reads GAGVSQTPSNKVTEKGKYVELRCDPISGHTALYWYRQSLGQGPEFLIYFQGTGAADDSGLPNDRFFAVRPEGSVSTLKIQRTERGDSAVYLCASSLLASPTDTQYFGPGTRLTVL.

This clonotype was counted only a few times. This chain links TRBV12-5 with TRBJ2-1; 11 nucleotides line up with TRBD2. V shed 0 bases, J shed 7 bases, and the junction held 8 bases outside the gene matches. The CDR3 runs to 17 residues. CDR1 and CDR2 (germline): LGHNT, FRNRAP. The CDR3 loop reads CASGLVVAGGGINEQFF. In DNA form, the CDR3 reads TGTGCTAGTGGTTTGGTAGTAGCGGGAGGGGGGATTAATGAGCAGTTCTTC.

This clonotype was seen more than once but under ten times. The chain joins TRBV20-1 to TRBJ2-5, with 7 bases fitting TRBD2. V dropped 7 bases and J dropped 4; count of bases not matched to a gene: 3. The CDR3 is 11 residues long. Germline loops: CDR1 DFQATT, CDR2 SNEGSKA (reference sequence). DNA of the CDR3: TGCAGTGGTCAGCGGGGAGAGACCCAGTACTTC. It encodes CSGQRGETQYF.